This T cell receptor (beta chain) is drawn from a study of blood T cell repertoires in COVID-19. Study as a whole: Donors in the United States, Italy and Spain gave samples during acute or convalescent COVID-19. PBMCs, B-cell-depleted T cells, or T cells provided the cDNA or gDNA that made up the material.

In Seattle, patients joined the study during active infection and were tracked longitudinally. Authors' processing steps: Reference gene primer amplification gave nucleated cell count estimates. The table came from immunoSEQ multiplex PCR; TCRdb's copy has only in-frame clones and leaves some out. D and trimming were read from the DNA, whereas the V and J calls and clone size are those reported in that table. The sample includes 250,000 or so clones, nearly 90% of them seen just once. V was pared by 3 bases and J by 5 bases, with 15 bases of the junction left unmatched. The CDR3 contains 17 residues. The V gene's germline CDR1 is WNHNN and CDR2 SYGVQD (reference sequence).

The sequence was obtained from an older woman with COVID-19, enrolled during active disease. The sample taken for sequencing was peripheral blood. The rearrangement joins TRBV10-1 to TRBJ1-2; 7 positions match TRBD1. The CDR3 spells CASSDVDLNRGVYGYTF. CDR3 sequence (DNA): TGCGCCAGCAGTGACGTCGACTTGAACAGGGGTGTTTATGGCTACACCTTC.